This TCR beta chain was retrieved from a study of CD8 T cells in ankylosing spondylitis. The authors made TCR beta libraries by quantitative 5'-RACE with molecular barcodes. TCRdb re-analysed the 5' RACE reads in MiXCR, keeping a single row per CDR3 protein. The table has over 700,000 distinct CDR3 sequences, roughly 20% seen once. On this clonotype itself: Its antigen remains unidentified.

Study-level points and caveats: As reported, disease-linked clones showed significant enrichment in matched ankylosing spondylitis synovial fluid. Disease-associated clonotypes exhibited CD8+ identity and were relatively infrequent in peripheral blood. One TCR beta motif, made up of roughly eight highly homologous variants, appeared characteristic of ankylosing spondylitis blood. Past research had described some motif variants in reactive arthritis synovial fluid and blood.

The receptor comes from a male donor with ankylosing spondylitis. The sequenced sample was blood, either unsorted or a sorted T cell fraction (not recorded which).

The CDR3 protein is CASSQSGRGYEQYF. The CDR3, as DNA: TGTGCCAGCAGCCAGAGCGGGAGAGGCTACGAGCAGTACTTC. The V and J genes are TRBV3-1 and TRBJ2-7; 8 bases match TRBD2. With V trimmed by 3 bases and J by 3 bases, 4 bases remained unmatched. The CDR3 covers 14 residues. Germline V gives CDR1 LGHDT, CDR2 YNNKEL (reference sequence).